The 18 T cell receptor beta chains given below trace back to one sample, sequenced in a study of regulatory T cells. The primer mix had 52 TRBV and 13 TRBJ primers. Assay used: immunoSEQ multiplex PCR; TCRdb lists only in-frame clones, some missing. The sample records some 17,000 clones, roughly 90% being singletons. Sequencing was done on a sample of CD8+ T cells sorted from blood. These TCRs come from a person aged 18 to 30 with CD3G deficiency.

The rearrangement links TRBV6-5 to TRBJ2-2, with TRBD2 as a possible D gene (7 bases). This CDR3 spans 14 amino acids. V lost 5 bases to trimming and J lost 6 bases, with 13 bases between them. Germline CDR1 reads MNHEY; CDR2 reads SVGAGI. Here the CDR3 reads CASSLGGAPGELFF. CDR3 nucleotides: TGTGCCAGCAGTCTAGGGGGGGCCCCCGGGGAGCTGTTTTTT.

This clone was counted a single time. This chain links TRBV6-5 with TRBJ1-6, with D uncertain. Germline V gene sequence: CDR1 MNHEY, CDR2 SVGAGI. Trimming pared 5 bases from V and 4 bases from J, leaving 12 bases between. There are 15 residues in the CDR3. The CDR3 loop reads CASSLRADYNSPLHF. Written as DNA, the CDR3 is TGTGCCAGCAGTCTGCGGGCCGATTATAATTCACCCCTCCACTTT.

This sequence joins TRBV6-1 and TRBJ1-2; perhaps TRBD1 as D (6 bases). The CDR3 extends over 14 amino acids. The V gene's germline CDR1 is MNHNS and CDR2 SASEGT. The ends were cut back, 6 bases at V and 3 bases at J, with 14 bases in the middle. The DNA for the CDR3 is TGTGCCAGCAGGGTCAGGGGTTCCCACTATGGCTACACCTTC. Its translation is CASRVRGSHYGYTF.

In this sample, this clone turned up once. DNA of the CDR3: TGTGCCAGCAGTGAATTCAGGGAAAGGTCACCCCTCCACTTT. This codes for CASSEFRERSPLHF. The V gene is TRBV25-1, the J gene TRBJ1-6; tentative D call: TRBD1 (5 bases). The germline V gene encodes CDR1 MGHDK and CDR2 SYGVNS. Trimming pared 1 base from V and 10 bases from J, leaving 11 bases between. This CDR3 comprises 14 residues.

V and J are TRBV2 and TRBJ2-2; 10 nucleotides match TRBD2. From germline, CDR1 is SNHLY and CDR2 FYNNEI. The CDR3 spans 18 residues. J lost 1 base, V lost 8 bases, and 13 bases had no gene match. Here the CDR3 reads CASSRGTRLAGNTGELFF. The CDR3 nucleotides read TGTGCCAGCTCGAGGGGGACCCGACTAGCGGGGAACACCGGGGAGCTGTTTTTT.

As DNA, the CDR3 is TGCGCCAGCGGTTACAGGGGCGGCAATGAGCAGTTCTTC. Translated, it gives CASGYRGGNEQFF. This chain uses TRBV5-1 with TRBJ2-1, with TRBD1 matching over 7 bases. J lost 6 bases, V lost 7 bases, and 7 bases had no gene match. This CDR3 has 13 residues. Looked up from germline, CDR1 is SGHRS and CDR2 is YFSETQ.

The chain joins TRBV5-6 to TRBJ2-7; no definite D call. The germline gives CDR1 SGHDT, CDR2 YYEEEE. This CDR3 region has 13 residues. Trimming cost V 4 bases and J 0 bases, with 8 bases left between them. This CDR3 is CASSLQSSYEQYF. CDR3 nucleotides: TGTGCCAGCAGCCTGCAGAGCTCCTACGAGCAGTACTTC.

The chain couples TRBV30 to TRBJ1-5; D is ambiguous. The CDR3 has 13 amino acids. The germline V gene has CDR1 GTSNPN and CDR2 SVGIG (reference sequence). V shed 3 bases and J shed 4 bases, with 10 bases lying between them. CDR3 loop: CAWRGGKNQPQHF. For the CDR3, the DNA is TGTGCCTGGAGGGGTGGCAAAAATCAGCCCCAGCATTTT.

The count of this clone is one. Written as DNA, the CDR3 is TGCGCCAGCAGCCCCCCGGGGGAGACCCAGTACTTC. This sequence encodes CASSPPGETQYF. V usage is TRBV5-1 and J usage is TRBJ2-5; D perhaps matches TRBD2 (5 bases). The CDR3 covers 12 residues. The germline V and J ends were trimmed by 4 bases and 5 bases, with 9 bases remaining between them. The germline V gene encodes CDR1 SGHRS and CDR2 YFSETQ.

This chain uses TRBV10-1 with TRBJ2-2; 10 nucleotides line up with TRBD1. Per germline, CDR1 WNHNN and CDR2 SYGVQD (reference sequence). After removal of 2 bases from V and 6 bases from J, the junction contained 3 bases not matched to a gene. The CDR3 totals 15 residues. The chain's CDR3 is CASSERDRGPGELFF. CDR3 DNA sequence: TGCGCCAGCAGTGAGAGGGACAGGGGTCCCGGGGAGCTGTTTTTT.

The chain employs TRBV14 and TRBJ2-2, with unresolved D. The CDR3 covers 13 residues. Germline V gene data show CDR1 as SGHDN and CDR2 as FVKESK. Trimming removed 7 bases from V and 6 bases from J, with 12 bases in between. The DNA of the CDR3 is TGTGCCAGCAAAAAGGCTCCAGCCGGGGAGCTGTTTTTT. Protein: CASKKAPAGELFF.

The genes are TRBV7-9 and TRBJ2-5, with 12 bases matching TRBD1. The CDR3 is 16 amino acids. J lost 6 bases, V lost 5 bases, and 10 bases had no gene match. Germline lookup yields CDR1 SEHNR and CDR2 FQNEAQ (reference sequence). CDR3 protein: CASSPESGQGAQTQYF. CDR3 sequence (DNA): TGTGCCAGCAGCCCCGAATCGGGACAGGGGGCTCAGACCCAGTACTTC.

V usage is TRBV30 and J usage is TRBJ1-2; the match to TRBD1 covers 8 bases. The length of the CDR3 is 13 residues. J gave up 4 bases and V 5 bases, and 6 bases lay outside the gene matches. Germline V gives CDR1 GTSNPN, CDR2 SVGIG (reference sequence). CDR3 loop: CAWGQGGVYGYTF. CDR3 nucleotide sequence: TGTGCCTGGGGACAGGGTGGGGTCTATGGCTACACCTTC.

The V call is TRBV11-3, the J call TRBJ2-3, with D maybe TRBD2 (6 bases). With 5 bases removed from V and 3 bases from J, the gap between germline ends came to 9 bases. CDR3 length: 13 amino acids. The germline CDR1 and CDR2 sequences are SGHNT and YENEEA. CDR3 residues: CASSPRETDTQYF. In DNA form, the CDR3 reads TGTGCCAGCAGCCCTCGGGAGACAGATACGCAGTATTTT.

The V and J genes are TRBV12-2 and TRBJ1-6. TRBV12-2 is a documented pseudogene. The CDR3 is 11 amino acids. Here the CDR3 reads CASRRGSPLHF. The CDR3 DNA follows: TGTGCAAGTCGCCGCGGCTCACCCCTCCACTTT.

V usage is TRBV7-2 and J usage is TRBJ2-1, with D perhaps matching TRBD1 or TRBD2 (5 bases each). The CDR3 is 14 residues long. Germline V lookup: CDR1 SGHTA, CDR2 FQGNSA. The V end lost 5 bases, the J end lost 8 bases, and 16 bases lay between the germline ends. CDR3: CASSPTGGGYEQFF. The CDR3 bases are TGTGCCAGCAGCCCAACAGGCGGAGGCTATGAGCAGTTCTTC.

The CDR3, as DNA: TGTGCCAGCAGCTTGTTGGGGGAGACCCAGTACTTC. This sequence encodes CASSLLGETQYF. The chain links TRBV21-1 to TRBJ2-5. TRBV21-1 is a listed pseudogene. This CDR3 region has 12 residues.

Only a few counts were recorded for this clone. The chain couples TRBV6-1 to TRBJ2-7; TRBD1 agrees at 10 bases. V gave up 6 bases and J gave up 4 bases; unmatched junction bases: 6. Per germline, CDR1 MNHNS and CDR2 SASEGT. The CDR3 is 14 residues long. The CDR3 sequence is CASRAGQGLYEQYF. CDR3 nucleotides: TGTGCCAGCAGGGCGGGACAGGGGCTTTACGAGCAGTACTTC.